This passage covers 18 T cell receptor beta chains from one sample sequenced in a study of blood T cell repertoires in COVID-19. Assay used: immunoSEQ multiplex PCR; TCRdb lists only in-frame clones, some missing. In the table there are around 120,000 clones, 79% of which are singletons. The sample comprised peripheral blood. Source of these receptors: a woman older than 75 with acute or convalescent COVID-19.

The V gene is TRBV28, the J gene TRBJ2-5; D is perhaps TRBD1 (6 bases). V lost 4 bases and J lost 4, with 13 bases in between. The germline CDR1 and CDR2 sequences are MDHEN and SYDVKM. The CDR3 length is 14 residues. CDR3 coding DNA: TGTGCCAGCAGTTCTCCCTTCAGGGGAGAGACCCAGTACTTC. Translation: CASSSPFRGETQYF.

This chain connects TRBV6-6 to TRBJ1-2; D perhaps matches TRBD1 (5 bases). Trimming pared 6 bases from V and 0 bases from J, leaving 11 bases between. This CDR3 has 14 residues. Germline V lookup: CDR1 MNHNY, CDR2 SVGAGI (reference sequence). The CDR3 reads CASRRDSTNYGYTF. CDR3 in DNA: TGTGCCAGCAGAAGGGACTCGACTAACTATGGCTACACCTTC.

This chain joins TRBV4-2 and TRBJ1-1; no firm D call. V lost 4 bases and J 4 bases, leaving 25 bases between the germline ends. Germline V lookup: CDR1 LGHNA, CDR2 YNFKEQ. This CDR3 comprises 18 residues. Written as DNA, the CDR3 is TGTGCCAGCAGCCCCGGTTCCGGCGATACTACGAGATCCACTGAAGCTTTCTTT. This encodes CASSPGSGDTTRSTEAFF.

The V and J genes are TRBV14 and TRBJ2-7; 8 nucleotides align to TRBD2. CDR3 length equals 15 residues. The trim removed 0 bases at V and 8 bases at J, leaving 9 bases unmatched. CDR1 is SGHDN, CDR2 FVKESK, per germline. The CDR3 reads CASSQERTGGQKQYF. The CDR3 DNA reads TGTGCCAGCAGCCAAGAAAGAACGGGGGGGCAGAAGCAGTACTTC.

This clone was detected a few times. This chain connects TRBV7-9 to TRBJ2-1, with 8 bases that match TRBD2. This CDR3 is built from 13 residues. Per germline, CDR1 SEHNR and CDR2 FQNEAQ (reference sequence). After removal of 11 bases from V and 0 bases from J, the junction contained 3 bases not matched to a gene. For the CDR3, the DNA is TGTGCCTTACTAGCGGACTCCTACAATGAGCAGTTCTTC. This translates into CALLADSYNEQFF.

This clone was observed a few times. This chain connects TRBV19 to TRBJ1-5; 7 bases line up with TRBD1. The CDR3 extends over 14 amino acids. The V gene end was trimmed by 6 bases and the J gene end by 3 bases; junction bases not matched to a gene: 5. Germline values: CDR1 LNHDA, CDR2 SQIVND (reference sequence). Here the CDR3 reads CASRRQGDNQPQHF. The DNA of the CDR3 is TGTGCCAGTAGGCGACAGGGCGACAATCAGCCCCAGCATTTT.

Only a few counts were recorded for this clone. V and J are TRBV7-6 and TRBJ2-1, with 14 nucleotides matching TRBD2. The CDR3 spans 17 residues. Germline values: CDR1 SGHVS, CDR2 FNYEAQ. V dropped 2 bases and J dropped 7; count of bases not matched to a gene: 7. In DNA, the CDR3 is TGTGCCAGCAGCTTACTGCGACTAGCGGGGGGGCTTAATGAGCAGTTCTTC. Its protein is CASSLLRLAGGLNEQFF. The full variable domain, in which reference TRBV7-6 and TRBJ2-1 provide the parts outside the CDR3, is GAGVSQSPRYKVTKRGQDVALRCDPISGHVSLYWYRQALGQGPEFLTYFNYEAQQDKSGLPNDRFSAERPEGSISTLTIQRTEQRDSAMYRCASSLLRLAGGLNEQFFGPGTRLTVL.

The CDR3 DNA sequence: TGTGCCAGCAGCTTGACAGGGTTGAATCAGCCCCAGCATTTT. This codes for CASSLTGLNQPQHF. The V gene is TRBV7-8, the J gene TRBJ1-5; 7 bases map to TRBD1. V lost 3 bases and J lost 4; bases outside the gene matches: 3. The CDR3 has 14 residues. Germline CDR1 reads SGHVS; CDR2 reads FQNEAQ.

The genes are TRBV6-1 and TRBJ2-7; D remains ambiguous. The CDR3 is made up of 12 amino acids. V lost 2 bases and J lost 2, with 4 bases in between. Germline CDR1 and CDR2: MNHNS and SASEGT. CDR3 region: CASSESAYEQYF. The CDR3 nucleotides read TGTGCCAGCAGTGAATCCGCCTACGAGCAGTACTTC.

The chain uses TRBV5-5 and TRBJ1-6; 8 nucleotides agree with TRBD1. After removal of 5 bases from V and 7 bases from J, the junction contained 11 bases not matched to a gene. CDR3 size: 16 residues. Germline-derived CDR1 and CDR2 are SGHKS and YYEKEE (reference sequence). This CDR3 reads CASRLTQGAGNSPLHF. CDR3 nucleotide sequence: TGTGCCAGCAGACTTACCCAGGGGGCTGGGAATTCACCCCTCCACTTT.

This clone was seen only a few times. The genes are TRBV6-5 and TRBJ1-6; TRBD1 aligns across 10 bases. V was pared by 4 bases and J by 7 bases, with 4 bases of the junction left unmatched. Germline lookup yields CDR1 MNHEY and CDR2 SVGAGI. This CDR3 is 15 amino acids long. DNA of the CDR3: TGTGCCAGCAGTTCGGGACAGGGGCGGAATTCACCCCTCCACTTT. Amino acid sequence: CASSSGQGRNSPLHF.

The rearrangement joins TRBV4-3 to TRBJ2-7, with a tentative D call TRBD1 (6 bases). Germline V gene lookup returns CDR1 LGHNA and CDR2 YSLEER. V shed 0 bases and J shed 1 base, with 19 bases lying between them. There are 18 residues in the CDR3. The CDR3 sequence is CASSQERRNRASSYEQYF. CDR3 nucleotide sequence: TGCGCCAGCAGCCAAGAGAGGAGAAACAGGGCCTCGTCCTACGAGCAGTACTTC.

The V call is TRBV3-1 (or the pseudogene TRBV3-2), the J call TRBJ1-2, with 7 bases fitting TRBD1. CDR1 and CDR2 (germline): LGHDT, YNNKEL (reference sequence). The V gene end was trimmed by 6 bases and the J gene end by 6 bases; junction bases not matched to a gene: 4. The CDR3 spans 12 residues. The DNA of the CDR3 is TGTGCCAGCAGTCCTACAGGGGATGGCTACACCTTC. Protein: CASSPTGDGYTF.

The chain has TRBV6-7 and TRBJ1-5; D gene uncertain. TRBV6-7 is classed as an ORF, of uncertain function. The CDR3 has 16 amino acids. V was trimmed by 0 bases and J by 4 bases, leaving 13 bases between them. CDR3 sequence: CASSYSIQQPNQPQHF. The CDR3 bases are TGTGCCAGCAGTTACTCGATTCAACAGCCGAATCAGCCCCAGCATTTT.

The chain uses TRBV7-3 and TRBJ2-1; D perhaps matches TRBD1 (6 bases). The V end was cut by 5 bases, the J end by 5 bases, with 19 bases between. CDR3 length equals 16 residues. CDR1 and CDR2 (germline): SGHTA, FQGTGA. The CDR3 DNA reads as TGTGCCAGCAGCCCTTACTCCGGGACATCCGACAATGAGCAGTTCTTC. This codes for CASSPYSGTSDNEQFF.

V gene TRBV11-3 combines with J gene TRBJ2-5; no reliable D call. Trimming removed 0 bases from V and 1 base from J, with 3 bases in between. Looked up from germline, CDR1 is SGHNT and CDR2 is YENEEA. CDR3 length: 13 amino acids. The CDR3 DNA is TGTGCCAGCAGCTTAGAGAGCCAAGAGACCCAGTACTTC. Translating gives CASSLESQETQYF. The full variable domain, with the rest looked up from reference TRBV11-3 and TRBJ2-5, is EAGVVQSPRYKIIEKKQPVAFWCNPISGHNTLYWYLQNLGQGPELLIRYENEEAVDDSQLPKDRFSAERLKGVDSTLKIQPAELGDSAVYLCASSLESQETQYFGPGTRLLVL.

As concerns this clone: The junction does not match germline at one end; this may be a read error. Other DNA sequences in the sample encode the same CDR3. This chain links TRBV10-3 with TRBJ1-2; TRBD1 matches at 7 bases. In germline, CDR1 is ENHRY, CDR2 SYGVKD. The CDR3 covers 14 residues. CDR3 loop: CAIRGQQDNYGYTF. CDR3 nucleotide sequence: TGCGCCATCAGGGGACAGCAAGATAACTATGGCTACACCTTC.

The DNA for the CDR3 is TGTGCCAGCAGTCCTAGGAGAGGTAGCGGCACAGATACGCAGTATTTT. This gives the protein CASSPRRGSGTDTQYF. V gene TRBV7-6 combines with J gene TRBJ2-3; D perhaps matches TRBD2 (5 bases). Trimming removed 6 bases from V and 1 base from J, with 17 bases in between. The germline V gene encodes CDR1 SGHVS and CDR2 FNYEAQ. This CDR3 is built from 16 residues.